This T cell receptor beta chain stems from a study of identical twins. From germline, CDR1 is SNHLY and CDR2 FYNNEI. V was clipped by 2 bases and J by 0 bases, with 7 bases between them. The CDR3 extends over 15 amino acids. This clonotype was observed a handful of times. Its cognate antigen is unknown. Overall study findings and caveats: For cord blood, abundant beta clonotypes had fewer insertions, unlike memory repertoires, which showed none. Twin pairs' shared out-of-frame alpha sequences were enriched in low generation probability. Twins shared beta out-of-frame sequences in excess, but this excess was weaker.

A template switching step contributed a universal primer site, while unique molecular identifiers were present in the cDNA. TCRdb used MiXCR to reprocess the 5' RACE reads, holding one entry per CDR3 protein. The sample lists around 340,000 distinct CDR3 sequences; around 12% were seen once. Separately, the same data were catalogued under a study of yellow fever vaccine responses in identical twins.

The sequenced sample consisted of CD8+ T cells sorted from blood. The chain links TRBV2 to TRBJ2-2, with no clear D. The receptor was derived from a woman under 30 in good health. As DNA, the CDR3 is TGTGCCAGCAGTGAATTTCGGTCGAACACCGGGGAGCTGTTTTTT. Its protein is CASSEFRSNTGELFF.